Shown below are 14 T cell receptor beta chains from a single sample sequenced in a study of glioma-infiltrating T cells. Using RNA template, CDR3s of TCR alpha and beta were amplified with iRepertoire arm-PCR. TCRdb ran MiXCR on the multiplex PCR reads and lists one entry per CDR3 protein. Of 100,000 to 150,000 distinct CDR3 sequences in the sample, roughly 24% were seen once. Sequencing used glioma tissue, nonneoplastic brain tissue, or PBMCs (not recorded which). These receptors were obtained from a human donor with low-grade glioma or glioblastoma, undergoing nonglioma brain surgery, or in good health (not recorded which).

The chain uses TRBV7-2 and TRBJ2-1; D remains ambiguous. Germline V gene data show CDR1 as SGHTA and CDR2 as FQGNSA. The length of the CDR3 is 16 residues. V lost 7 bases, J lost 12 bases, and 28 bases lay in between. CDR3 amino acids: CASTPRRLVASHWQFF. The CDR3, as DNA: TGTGCCAGCACCCCAAGGCGGCTAGTTGCCTCCCATTGGCAGTTCTTC. Complete variable domain (other parts from reference TRBV7-2 and TRBJ2-1): GAGVSQSPSNKVTEKGKDVELRCDPISGHTALYWYRQSLGQGLEFLIYFQGNSAPDKSGLPSDRFSAERTGGSVSTLTIQRTQQEDSAVYLCASTPRRLVASHWQFFGPGTRLTVL.

This clonotype has ten or more counts. The chain carries TRBV7-8 and TRBJ2-2; D is ambiguous. V was pared by 1 base and J by 2 bases, with 5 bases between. The CDR3 loop spans 14 amino acids. Germline CDR1 is SGHVS and CDR2 is FQNEAQ. The DNA of the CDR3 is TGTGCCAGCAGCTTAGAACGAAACACCGGGGAGCTGTTTTTT. Translated, it gives CASSLERNTGELFF.

The table lists this clonotype with many counts. The V and J genes are TRBV28 and TRBJ1-6; no definite D call. CDR3 length: 11 amino acids. V was cut by 5 bases and J by 8 bases, with 4 bases left in between. The germline CDR1 and CDR2 sequences are MDHEN and SYDVKM. The CDR3 nucleotides are TGTGCCAGCAGTAGTTATTCACCCCTCCACTTT. Its translation: CASSSYSPLHF.

As to this clonotype: This clone may be a read error of a much larger clone one base away. The rearrangement links TRBV29-1 to TRBJ2-1; D tentatively reads TRBD1 or TRBD2 (5 bases each). CDR3 size: 12 residues. The germline V gene encodes CDR1 SQVTM and CDR2 ANQGSEA. The CDR3 bases are TGCAGCGAGCGGACACTCTACAATGAGAAGTTCTTC. Translating it yields CSERTLYNEKFF.

As concerns this clonotype: A single base separates this from a much larger clone, so it may be a read error. V gene TRBV6-5 combines with J gene TRBJ1-1; no definite D call. CDR1 is MNHEY, CDR2 SVGAGI, per germline. The CDR3 loop spans 13 amino acids. The CDR3 region has the DNA TGTGCCATCAGTTTAACACCAAACACTAAAGCTTTCTTT. It encodes CAISLTPNTKAFF.

This clonotype was seen ten or more times. This chain links TRBV27 with TRBJ2-7; TRBD1 agrees at 7 bases. This CDR3 is 15 amino acids long. V dropped 6 bases and J dropped 4; count of bases not matched to a gene: 12. Germline CDR1 MNHEY, CDR2 SMNVEV (reference sequence). CDR3 in amino acids: CASRPRQGKSYEQYF. DNA of the CDR3: TGTGCCAGCAGGCCCAGACAGGGAAAATCATACGAGCAGTACTTC.

About this clonotype itself: A much larger clone differs by one base, so this may be a read error. The chain is built from TRBV7-9 and TRBJ2-1, with 9 bases lining up with TRBD2. Germline trimming cut 4 bases from V and 6 bases from J; bases unmatched to any gene: 10. This CDR3 region has 16 residues. Germline V gene data show CDR1 as SEHNR and CDR2 as FQNEAQ (reference sequence). Written as DNA, the CDR3 is TGTGCCAGCAGCTCCCAACTGACTAGCGGTTTCAATGAGCAGTTCTTC. This gives the protein CASSSQLTSGFNEQFF.

The chain joins TRBV20-1 to TRBJ2-5; D perhaps matches TRBD1 (5 bases). CDR1 is DFQATT and CDR2 is SNEGSKA in the germline V gene (reference sequence). CDR3 length equals 12 residues. Trimming shortened V by 6 bases and J by 5 bases, and 13 bases separated the two germline ends. Here the CDR3 reads CSAHPGRETQYF. DNA of the CDR3: TGCAGTGCCCACCCAGGGCGGGAGACCCAGTACTTC.

The sample holds many counts of this clonotype. The rearrangement joins TRBV7-8 to TRBJ1-4; D is undetermined. With 4 bases removed from V and 0 bases from J, the gap between germline ends came to 15 bases. This CDR3 spans 17 amino acids. Germline CDR1 SGHVS, CDR2 FQNEAQ. The CDR3, as DNA: TGTGCCAGCAGCTATCCTGATATTGGAGCAACTAATGAAAAACTGTTTTTT. Translated, it gives CASSYPDIGATNEKLFF.

This chain joins TRBV7-3 and TRBJ2-1, with TRBD2 as a possible D gene (6 bases). Germline V gene sequence: CDR1 SGHTA, CDR2 FQGTGA. V lost 8 bases and J lost 12, with 17 bases in between. The CDR3 covers 12 residues. The CDR3 DNA reads as TGTGCCAGCGGGGACTTTGGGGATGGGCAGTTCTTC. Translated, it gives CASGDFGDGQFF.

Remarks on this clonotype: A much larger clone differs by one base, so this may be a read error. The CDR3 does not close with the conserved phenylalanine or tryptophan, likely indicating a read error. The genes are TRBV4-3 and TRBJ1-6; D uncertain. This CDR3 is built from 14 residues. Per germline, CDR1 LGHNA and CDR2 YSLEER. V was trimmed by 0 bases and J by 8 bases, leaving 8 bases between them. CDR3 region: CASSQEGEYSPLHV. The CDR3 DNA reads as TGCGCCAGCAGCCAAGAGGGAGAATATTCACCCCTCCACGTT.

Ten or more counts support this clonotype. The chain couples TRBV5-4 to TRBJ2-5; 10 bases line up with TRBD1. CDR1 SGHNT and CDR2 YYREEE come from the germline V gene (reference sequence). The CDR3 has 14 residues. V gave up 4 bases and J gave up 2 bases; unmatched junction bases: 2. Here the CDR3 reads CASSRQGAQETQYF. Written as DNA, the CDR3 is TGTGCCAGCAGCCGACAGGGGGCTCAAGAGACCCAGTACTTC. Together with reference TRBV5-4 and TRBJ2-5, the CDR3 gives the full variable domain: ETGVTQSPTHLIKTRGQQVTLRCSSQSGHNTVSWYQQALGQGPQFIFQYYREEENGRGNFPPRFSGLQFPNYSSELNVNALELDDSALYLCASSRQGAQETQYFGPGTRLLVL.

The V and J genes are TRBV6-1 and TRBJ1-2; no firm D call. The V and J ends lost 7 bases and 6 bases respectively, with 18 bases between them. The germline CDR1 and CDR2 sequences are MNHNS and SASEGT. The CDR3 extends over 14 amino acids. The CDR3 here is CASKSGNRDNGYTF. CDR3 DNA sequence: TGTGCCAGCAAGTCGGGGAACAGAGACAATGGCTACACCTTC.

This clonotype showed up many times. The chain is built from TRBV7-9 and TRBJ1-3; the D is unclear. The CDR3 has 15 amino acids. Per germline, CDR1 SEHNR and CDR2 FQNEAQ (reference sequence). Trimming took off 6 bases at V and 7 bases at J, with 19 bases between the two ends. CDR3 in DNA: TGTGCCAGCAGTCCCGGGATCCGGATAAAGAACACCATATATTTT. This gives the protein CASSPGIRIKNTIYF.